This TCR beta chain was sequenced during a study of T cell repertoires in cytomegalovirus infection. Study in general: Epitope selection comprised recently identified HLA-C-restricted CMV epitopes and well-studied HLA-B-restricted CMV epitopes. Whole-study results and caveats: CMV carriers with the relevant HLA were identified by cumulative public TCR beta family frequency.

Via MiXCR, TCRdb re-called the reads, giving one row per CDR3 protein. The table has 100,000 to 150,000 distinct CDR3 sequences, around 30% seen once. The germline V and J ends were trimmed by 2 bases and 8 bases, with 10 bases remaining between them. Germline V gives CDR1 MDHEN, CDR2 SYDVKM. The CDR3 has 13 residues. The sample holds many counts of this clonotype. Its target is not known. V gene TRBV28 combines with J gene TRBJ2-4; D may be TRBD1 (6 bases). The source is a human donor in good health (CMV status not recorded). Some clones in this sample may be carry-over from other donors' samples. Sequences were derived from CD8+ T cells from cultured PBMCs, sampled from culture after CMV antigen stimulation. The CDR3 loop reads CASSLPGHDIQYF. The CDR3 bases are TGTGCCAGCAGTTTACCGGGACATGACATTCAGTACTTC.